This is a list of T cell receptor beta chains from one sample in a study of spatial heterogeneity in lung cancer. TCRdb itself ran the 5' RACE reads through MiXCR, one entry per CDR3 protein. This sample has more than 95,000 distinct CDR3 sequences, with 10% to 15% found just once. Specimen: PBMCs, collected at follow-up. The receptors were sampled from a male donor with early-stage non-small cell lung cancer. The CDR3 runs from the conserved cysteine through the conserved F or W. The D gene is left open where the match is weak. Clone sizes are given selectively: once, few, many, or a class where the clone is expanded.

clone_size: NA
j_call: TRBJ2-7
d_call: NA
v_call: TRBV19
cdr3_nt: TGTGCCAGTAGAACCGGGACCCTTTCCTACGAGCAGTACTTC
cdr3_aa: CASRTGTLSYEQYF

clone_size: few
j_call: TRBJ2-7
d_call: TRBD1
v_call: TRBV11-2
cdr3_nt: TGTGCCAGCAGCTGGGACAGGGGTCCCTACGAGCAGTACTTC
cdr3_aa: CASSWDRGPYEQYF

clone_size: NA
j_call: TRBJ1-2
d_call: NA
v_call: TRBV10-3
cdr3_nt: TGTGCCATCAGTGAACAGGACCTCTATGGCTACACCTTC
cdr3_aa: CAISEQDLYGYTF

clone_size: many
j_call: TRBJ2-1
d_call: NA
v_call: TRBV4-2
cdr3_nt: TGTGCCAGCAGCCACCCTGAAGGCCGAGAGGAGCAGTTCTTC
cdr3_aa: CASSHPEGREEQFF

clone_size: NA
j_call: TRBJ1-2
d_call: NA
v_call: TRBV3-1
cdr3_nt: TGTGCCAGCAGCCGTCTTGGAGGGGTGAGCGGCTACACCTTC
cdr3_aa: CASSRLGGVSGYTF

clone_size: many
j_call: TRBJ2-1
d_call: TRBD2
v_call: TRBV12-3/TRBV12-4
cdr3_nt: TGTGCCAGCAGTTTTCAAGGACTAGCGGGAAATGAGCAGTTCTTC
cdr3_aa: CASSFQGLAGNEQFF

clone_size: few
j_call: TRBJ1-2
d_call: NA
v_call: TRBV20-1
cdr3_nt: TGCAGTGCCACCGGGACGAATGTTAACTATGGCTACACCTTC
cdr3_aa: CSATGTNVNYGYTF

clone_size: few
j_call: TRBJ2-1
d_call: NA
v_call: TRBV7-6
cdr3_nt: TGTGCCAGCAGCTTAGCCAATGAGCAGTTCTTC
cdr3_aa: CASSLANEQFF

clone_size: many
j_call: TRBJ1-5
d_call: NA
v_call: TRBV6-6
cdr3_nt: TGTGCCAGCAAAACGACGTCAGGGGCCGGACAGCCCCAGCATTTT
cdr3_aa: CASKTTSGAGQPQHF

clone_size: many
j_call: TRBJ2-6
d_call: NA
v_call: TRBV7-8
cdr3_nt: TGTGCCAGCAGCTTAGTCAGGGTTGGGGCCAACGTCCTGACTTTC
cdr3_aa: CASSLVRVGANVLTF

clone_size: many
j_call: TRBJ1-1
d_call: NA
v_call: TRBV7-9
cdr3_nt: TGTGCCAGCAGCTTAGCCTGGGGAGGCGCCACCGCTTTCTTT
cdr3_aa: CASSLAWGGATAFF

clone_size: many
j_call: TRBJ2-2
d_call: TRBD1
v_call: TRBV18
cdr3_nt: TGTGCCAGCTCACCAGGGACAGTCGGCACCGGGGAGCTGTTTTTT
cdr3_aa: CASSPGTVGTGELFF

clone_size: many
j_call: TRBJ2-7
d_call: NA
v_call: TRBV27
cdr3_nt: TGTGCCAGCAGGCCAACTGGTAACTACGAGCAGTACTTC
cdr3_aa: CASRPTGNYEQYF

clone_size: many
j_call: TRBJ2-5
d_call: NA
v_call: TRBV30
cdr3_nt: TGTGCCTGGAGTGTACGTGGGGGGCAAAAAGAGACCCAGTACTTC
cdr3_aa: CAWSVRGGQKETQYF

clone_size: NA
j_call: TRBJ1-2
d_call: NA
v_call: TRBV4-2
cdr3_nt: TGTGCCAGCAGCCAAGAGCCGGGGGCCCGTGATGGCTACACCTTC
cdr3_aa: CASSQEPGARDGYTF

clone_size: once
j_call: TRBJ2-3
d_call: NA
v_call: TRBV11-2
cdr3_nt: TGTGCCAGCAGCTCCCCGGGTAGCACAGATACGCAGTATTTT
cdr3_aa: CASSSPGSTDTQYF

clone_size: NA
j_call: TRBJ2-1
d_call: TRBD1
v_call: TRBV5-1
cdr3_nt: TGCGCCAGCAGCCTGGACGGACAGGGGTATAATGAGCAGTTCTTC
cdr3_aa: CASSLDGQGYNEQFF

clone_size: many
j_call: TRBJ2-1
d_call: TRBD2
v_call: TRBV27
cdr3_nt: TGTGCCAGCACCGGGTCTAGCGGGGTTCGGAGCTCCTACAATGAGCAGTTCTTC
cdr3_aa: CASTGSSGVRSSYNEQFF

clone_size: many
j_call: TRBJ2-5
d_call: NA
v_call: TRBV7-2
cdr3_nt: TGTGCCAGCAGCTTGGGCTTAGGCCAAGAGACCCAGTACTTC
cdr3_aa: CASSLGLGQETQYF

clone_size: NA
j_call: TRBJ2-5
d_call: NA
v_call: TRBV4-3
cdr3_nt: TGCGCCAGCAGCCAAGGAGGGTGGCAAGAGACCCAGTACTTC
cdr3_aa: CASSQGGWQETQYF

clone_size: NA
j_call: TRBJ1-1
d_call: NA
v_call: TRBV20-1
cdr3_nt: TGCAGCCTGATAGGGCAGTCGGTTTCGTTCACTGAAGCTTTCTTT
cdr3_aa: CSLIGQSVSFTEAFF

clone_size: few
j_call: TRBJ2-7
d_call: NA
v_call: TRBV4-2
cdr3_nt: TGTGCCAGCAGCCAAGATAGACTAGTGGTCTACGAGCAGTACTTC
cdr3_aa: CASSQDRLVVYEQYF

clone_size: many
j_call: TRBJ1-5
d_call: NA
v_call: TRBV7-2
cdr3_nt: TGTGCCAGCAGCTTAAAGGGCAATCAGCCCCAGCATTTT
cdr3_aa: CASSLKGNQPQHF

clone_size: few
j_call: TRBJ1-2
d_call: TRBD1
v_call: TRBV30
cdr3_nt: TGTGCCTGGAGGCCCCTCCCGGGACAGCTTATCCCACGGTCTAACTATGGCTACACCTTC
cdr3_aa: CAWRPLPGQLIPRSNYGYTF

clone_size: few
j_call: TRBJ2-4
d_call: NA
v_call: TRBV20-1
cdr3_nt: TGCAGTGCTAGTACCGGGTGGAACATTCAGTACTTC
cdr3_aa: CSASTGWNIQYF

clone_size: NA
j_call: TRBJ1-6
d_call: TRBD1
v_call: TRBV4-3
cdr3_nt: TGCGCCAGCGGAAGGGACAGAGGCAATAATTCACCCCTCCACTTT
cdr3_aa: CASGRDRGNNSPLHF

clone_size: NA
j_call: TRBJ2-1
d_call: TRBD1
v_call: TRBV5-6
cdr3_nt: TGTGCCAGCAGGGGACAGCCTTACAATGAGCAGTTCTTC
cdr3_aa: CASRGQPYNEQFF

clone_size: many
j_call: TRBJ2-4
d_call: TRBD1
v_call: TRBV5-5
cdr3_nt: TGTGCCAGCGAGCTTGACGTCTCCAGGGGGAAACTCATTCAGTACTTC
cdr3_aa: CASELDVSRGKLIQYF

clone_size: few
j_call: TRBJ1-5
d_call: NA
v_call: TRBV15
cdr3_nt: TGTGCCACCAGCGAAGGTGGAAATCAGCCCCAGCATTTT
cdr3_aa: CATSEGGNQPQHF

clone_size: few
j_call: TRBJ2-7
d_call: NA
v_call: TRBV18
cdr3_nt: TGTGCCAGCTCACCACCGGAACACCGAGGCTTCGAGCAGTACTTC
cdr3_aa: CASSPPEHRGFEQYF

clone_size: few
j_call: TRBJ1-5
d_call: NA
v_call: TRBV11-2
cdr3_nt: TGTGCCAGCAGTCAAGGAGGGGGGAGCAATCAGCCCCAGCATTTT
cdr3_aa: CASSQGGGSNQPQHF

clone_size: NA
j_call: TRBJ2-7
d_call: NA
v_call: TRBV27
cdr3_nt: TGTGCCAGCAGTTTCAGTGTGGAGGACTCCTACGAGCAGTACTTC
cdr3_aa: CASSFSVEDSYEQYF

clone_size: few
j_call: TRBJ2-1
d_call: TRBD2
v_call: TRBV5-1
cdr3_nt: TGCGCCAGCAGCTTGGAAAGCGGGGGTTACAATGAGCAGTTCTTC
cdr3_aa: CASSLESGGYNEQFF

clone_size: few
j_call: TRBJ2-7
d_call: NA
v_call: TRBV6-5
cdr3_nt: TGTGCCAGCAGTTACCCAGAAGGGCACGAGCAGTACTTC
cdr3_aa: CASSYPEGHEQYF

clone_size: few
j_call: TRBJ2-3
d_call: NA
v_call: TRBV6-2/TRBV6-3
cdr3_nt: TGTGCCAGCAGTGGTCATCTCACCTTAGATACGCAGTATTTT
cdr3_aa: CASSGHLTLDTQYF

clone_size: many
j_call: TRBJ1-2
d_call: NA
v_call: TRBV18
cdr3_nt: TGTGCCAGCTCACCACAGGGAGGCTATGGCTACACCTTC
cdr3_aa: CASSPQGGYGYTF

clone_size: NA
j_call: TRBJ1-1
d_call: NA
v_call: TRBV5-1
cdr3_nt: TGCGCCAGCAGCGCTCCGGGACGGGGGAACACTGAAGCTTTCTTT
cdr3_aa: CASSAPGRGNTEAFF

clone_size: few
j_call: TRBJ2-3
d_call: TRBD2
v_call: TRBV3-1
cdr3_nt: TGTGCCAGCAGCCAAGTTTACCCTAGCGGGGGGAACACAGATACGCAGTATTTT
cdr3_aa: CASSQVYPSGGNTDTQYF

clone_size: many
j_call: TRBJ1-1
d_call: NA
v_call: TRBV29-1
cdr3_nt: TGCAGCGCTAACAGGGCGCGGGGGAACACTGAAGCTTTCTTT
cdr3_aa: CSANRARGNTEAFF

clone_size: many
j_call: TRBJ1-1
d_call: NA
v_call: TRBV9
cdr3_nt: TGTGCCAGCAGCTTTAGCAGTTCTTCTGAAGCTTTCTTT
cdr3_aa: CASSFSSSSEAFF